A single sample gave rise to the 20 T cell receptor beta chains below, sequenced in a study of T cells in Graves' hyperthyroidism and ophthalmopathy. Amplification of TCR beta CDR3 regions used RNA as the template. The TCR CDR3 first-round RT-PCR relied on the HTBI primer set. TCRdb reprocessed the multiplex PCR reads via MiXCR and lists one record per CDR3 protein. The sample includes fewer than 700,000 distinct CDR3 sequences, roughly 18% seen only once; the top ten take under 20%. The sample consisted of blood. These receptors came from a woman in her late teens or twenties with Graves' ophthalmopathy.

This clonotype was counted a few times. The chain combines TRBV19 with TRBJ1-1, with TRBD1 as a possible D gene (5 bases). The germline V and J ends were trimmed by 1 base and 0 bases, with 12 bases remaining between them. The CDR3 covers 16 residues. CDR1 and CDR2 (germline): LNHDA, SQIVND (reference sequence). The CDR3 loop reads CASSIVGGRLNTEAFF. The CDR3 bases are TGTGCCAGTAGTATAGTTGGGGGACGGCTGAACACTGAAGCTTTCTTT.

With respect to this clonotype: A much larger clone is a single base away; this may be a read error. This rearrangement joins TRBV20-1 to TRBJ2-1; maybe TRBD2 (5 bases). CDR1 is DFQATT, CDR2 SNEGSKA, per germline (reference sequence). The CDR3 sequence is 15 residues long. The V gene lost 3 bases and the J gene lost 10 bases, with 22 bases spanning the gap. The CDR3 reads CSASGPDTLDYEQFF. CDR3 DNA: TGCAGTGCTAGTGGTCCCGACACGTTAGACTACGAGCAGTTCTTC.

The sample holds a few counts of this clonotype. The rearrangement joins TRBV13 to TRBJ1-1; 8 bases fit TRBD1. From germline, CDR1 is PRHDT and CDR2 FYEKMQ (reference sequence). The CDR3 extends over 18 amino acids. V was pared by 5 bases and J by 4 bases, with 18 bases of the junction left unmatched. The CDR3 loop is CASSPKGPLTGGGTEAFF. CDR3 DNA: TGTGCCAGCAGCCCAAAAGGCCCCCTAACAGGGGGAGGCACTGAAGCTTTCTTT. Full variable domain (missing parts from reference TRBV13 and TRBJ1-1): AAGVIQSPRHLIKEKRETATLKCYPIPRHDTVYWYQQGPGQDPQFLISFYEKMQSDKGSIPDRFSAQQFSDYHSELNMSSLELGDSALYFCASSPKGPLTGGGTEAFFGQGTRLTVV.

This clonotype appeared many times. The rearrangement links TRBV5-6 to TRBJ2-3; 8 nucleotides align to TRBD2. Germline values: CDR1 SGHDT, CDR2 YYEEEE. The CDR3 has 14 residues. Unmatched junction bases numbered 4, after V lost 3 bases and J lost 4 bases. DNA for the CDR3: TGTGCCAGCAGCTCGGGAGGGGCCCCAGATACGCAGTATTTT. It specifies CASSSGGAPDTQYF.

The chain couples TRBV9 to TRBJ1-4, with D possibly TRBD1 on 6 matching bases. The CDR3 is 12 amino acids. Between the trimmed V and J ends, which lost 4 bases and 12 bases, there was a span of 13 bases. Germline loops: CDR1 SGDLS, CDR2 YYNGEE. The CDR3 DNA is TGTGCCAGCAGCCCGACAGGCGCGGAACTGTTTTTT. Its translation: CASSPTGAELFF.

This clonotype was detected many times. The junction departs from germline at one end; a sequencing error may be responsible. The chain links TRBV12-3 or TRBV12-4 to TRBJ2-2, with D possibly TRBD1 on 5 matching bases. CDR3 length equals 13 residues. CDR3 DNA sequence: TGTGCCAGCAGCTTAGGGGTTACCGGGGAGCTGTTTTTT. Its translation: CASSLGVTGELFF.

This clonotype was recorded many times. This chain uses TRBV20-1 with TRBJ2-7, with 12 bases fitting TRBD2. Germline V gene sequence: CDR1 DFQATT, CDR2 SNEGSKA (reference sequence). The CDR3 sequence is 17 residues long. The V and J ends lost 0 bases and 0 bases, in that order; junction bases with no gene match: 6. The CDR3 nucleotides are TGCAGTGCTAGAGATTGGCTAGCGGGAGGGGGCTCCTACGAGCAGTACTTC. Protein sequence: CSARDWLAGGGSYEQYF.

V usage is TRBV5-1 and J usage is TRBJ2-5; the D gene is possibly TRBD2 (7 bases). Per the germline V gene, CDR1 is SGHRS and CDR2 is YFSETQ. Trimming cost V 9 bases and J 4 bases, with 22 bases left between them. CDR3 length: 15 residues. CDR3 coding DNA: TGCGCCACCAGACCTGATGGGGGGGGGCGAGAGACCCAGTACTTC. This gives the protein CATRPDGGGRETQYF.

In its sample, this clonotype was seen many times. The chain is built from TRBV10-3 and TRBJ2-7; D is perhaps TRBD1 (7 bases). Germline assignment: CDR1 ENHRY and CDR2 SYGVKD. V shed 4 bases and J shed 6 bases, with 13 bases lying between them. CDR3 length: 13 residues. CDR3 protein: CAISASGGTEQYF. The CDR3 nucleotides are TGTGCCATCAGTGCTTCAGGGGGGACCGAGCAGTACTTC.

This clonotype was counted at least ten times. The V gene is TRBV12-3 or TRBV12-4, the J gene TRBJ1-4; perhaps TRBD1 as D (5 bases). The CDR3 extends over 15 amino acids. Trimming pared 6 bases from V and 11 bases from J, leaving 22 bases between. CDR3 region: CASRGDRFTTQKLFF. The CDR3 region has the DNA TGTGCCAGCAGGGGGGACCGGTTTACTACACAGAAACTGTTTTTT.

The chain uses TRBV11-3 and TRBJ2-1; perhaps TRBD2 as D (5 bases). V was pared by 1 base and J by 6 bases, with 16 bases between. CDR3 length: 16 amino acids. Looked up from germline, CDR1 is SGHNT and CDR2 is YENEEA. CDR3 in amino acids: CASSLASGYPLNEQFF. DNA for the CDR3: TGTGCCAGCAGCTTAGCTTCGGGGTATCCCCTCAATGAGCAGTTCTTC.

The CDR3 spells CASSIGLGLLAGGSSYNEQFF. The CDR3 DNA reads TGTGCCAGTAGTATAGGCCTCGGTCTTTTAGCGGGGGGAAGCTCCTACAATGAGCAGTTCTTC. The chain has TRBV19 and TRBJ2-1; 10 nucleotides line up with TRBD2. The CDR3 totals 21 residues. Germline V gives CDR1 LNHDA, CDR2 SQIVND (reference sequence). The V segment lost 1 base and the J segment 0 bases; nucleotides outside the gene matches: 15.

This clonotype was seen repeatedly, ten times or more. J is TRBJ2-2 and V is TRBV5-1; D is ambiguous. CDR3 size: 14 residues. Germline CDR1 SGHRS, CDR2 YFSETQ. V lost 5 bases and J lost 0, with 8 bases in between. The CDR3 sequence: CASRSQPNTGELFF. The CDR3 nucleotides are TGCGCCAGCAGATCCCAGCCGAACACCGGGGAGCTGTTTTTT.

This clonotype was detected only a few times. This rearrangement joins TRBV19 to TRBJ1-1; 11 bases line up with TRBD1. The length of the CDR3 is 14 residues. Unmatched junction bases numbered 8, after V lost 9 bases and J lost 5 bases. Germline CDR1 is LNHDA and CDR2 is SQIVND (reference sequence). In nucleotides, the CDR3 is TGTGCCAGCAGGACAGGGGGCGTGTTAACTGAAGCTTTCTTT. Amino acids: CASRTGGVLTEAFF.

In the case of this clonotype: An end of the junction does not agree with germline; a read error may underlie this. This CDR3 is CASSQASGGLNEQFF. CDR3 nucleotides: TGCGCCAGCAGCCAAGCTAGCGGGGGCCTCAATGAGCAGTTCTTC. This chain links TRBV7-2 with TRBJ2-1, with 10 bases lining up with TRBD2. There are 15 residues in the CDR3. Per germline, CDR1 SGHTA and CDR2 FQGNSA.

This clonotype was picked up many times. V gene TRBV11-2 combines with J gene TRBJ2-1; 16 bases map to TRBD2. The CDR3 is 18 amino acids. After removal of 0 bases from V and 7 bases from J, the junction contained 6 bases not matched to a gene. In germline, CDR1 is SGHAT, CDR2 FQNNGV. This CDR3 is CASSLDPPGLAGGNEQFF. The DNA of the CDR3 is TGTGCCAGCAGCTTAGATCCGCCGGGACTAGCGGGAGGGAATGAGCAGTTCTTC.

For this clonotype: Given a much more abundant clone one base away, this may be a read error. The rearrangement joins TRBV6-9 to TRBJ2-5; 13 positions match TRBD2. J was trimmed by 4 bases and V by 3 bases; bases with no gene match: 11. Germline CDR1 is MNHGY and CDR2 is SVAAGI. There are 18 residues in the CDR3. CDR3 region: CASSYRAWTSGRRETQYF. CDR3 sequence (DNA): TGTGCCAGCAGTTACAGGGCTTGGACTAGCGGGAGACGAGAGACCCAGTACTTC.

The V and J genes are TRBV20-1 and TRBJ2-3; D unresolved. The CDR3 totals 13 residues. V was shortened by 0 bases and J by 13 bases, with 17 bases between the two germline ends. Germline CDR1 DFQATT, CDR2 SNEGSKA (reference sequence). The DNA of the CDR3 is TGCAGTGCTAGAGATCCACCCAACCCCATGGAGTATTTT. Translated: CSARDPPNPMEYF.

For this clonotype: One end of the junction is discordant with germline, which a read error may explain. The chain couples TRBV11-2 to TRBJ1-2, with D perhaps matching TRBD1 (6 bases). The CDR3 is made up of 13 amino acids. Germline lookup yields CDR1 SGHAT and CDR2 FQNNGV. As DNA, the CDR3 is TGTCCCAGCAGCCAAGCAGGGGCCTATGGCTACACCTTC. Protein sequence: CPSSQAGAYGYTF.

This clonotype was detected a few times. The chain recombines TRBV7-9 with TRBJ1-1; D might be TRBD1 (5 bases). Trimming stripped 5 bases from V and 5 bases from J, with 21 bases between. The CDR3 spans 16 residues. Per the germline V gene, CDR1 is SEHNR and CDR2 is FQNEAQ (reference sequence). CDR3 bases: TGTGCCAGCAGCCCAACCCCACAGGATTTGGTGACTGAAGCTTTCTTT. Translation gives CASSPTPQDLVTEAFF.